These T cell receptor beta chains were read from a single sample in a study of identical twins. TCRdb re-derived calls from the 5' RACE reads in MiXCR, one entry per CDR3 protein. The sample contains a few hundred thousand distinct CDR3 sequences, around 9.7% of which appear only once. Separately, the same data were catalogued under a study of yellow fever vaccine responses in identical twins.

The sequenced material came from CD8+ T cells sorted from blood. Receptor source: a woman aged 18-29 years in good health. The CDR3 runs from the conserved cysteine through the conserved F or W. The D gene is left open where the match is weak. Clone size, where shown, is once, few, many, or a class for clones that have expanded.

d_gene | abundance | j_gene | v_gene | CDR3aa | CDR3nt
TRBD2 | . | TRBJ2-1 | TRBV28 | CASSSPGTSGGAEQFF | TGTGCCAGCAGTAGCCCCGGGACTAGCGGGGGGGCTGAACAGTTCTTC
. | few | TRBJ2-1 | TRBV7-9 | CASSPPPTEQFF | TGTGCCAGCAGCCCCCCCCCCACTGAGCAGTTCTTC
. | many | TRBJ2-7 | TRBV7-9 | CASSSPDRYEQYF | TGTGCCAGCAGCTCCCCGGACAGATACGAGCAGTACTTC
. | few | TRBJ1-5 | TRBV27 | CASSLQGRSNQPQHF | TGTGCCAGCAGTTTACAGGGTAGGAGCAATCAGCCCCAGCATTTT
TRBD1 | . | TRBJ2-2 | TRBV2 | CASSRAEGADTGELFF | TGTGCCAGCAGTCGCGCCGAGGGGGCCGACACCGGGGAGCTGTTTTTT
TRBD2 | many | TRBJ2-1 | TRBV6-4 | CASSEYSGALSYNEQFF | TGTGCCAGCAGTGAATATAGCGGGGCGCTCTCCTACAATGAGCAGTTCTTC
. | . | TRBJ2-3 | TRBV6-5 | CASSYSKSAAITDTQYF | TGTGCCAGCAGTTACTCGAAATCAGCGGCTATCACAGATACGCAGTATTTT
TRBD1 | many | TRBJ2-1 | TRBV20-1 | CSARDRQGPLNEQFF | TGCAGTGCTAGAGACCGACAGGGACCCCTCAATGAGCAGTTCTTC
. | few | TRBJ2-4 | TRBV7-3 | CASSPTRGGLDIQYF | TGTGCCAGCAGCCCCACTAGGGGGGGCCTGGACATTCAGTACTTC
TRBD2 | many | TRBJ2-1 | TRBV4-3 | CASSLRLAGGENEQFF | TGCGCCAGCAGCCTTCGCCTAGCGGGAGGGGAGAATGAGCAGTTCTTC
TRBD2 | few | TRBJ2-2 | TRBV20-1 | CSAIVRERIPRKANTGELFF | TGCAGTGCTATCGTGCGGGAGAGGATCCCCAGGAAGGCGAACACCGGGGAGCTGTTTTTT
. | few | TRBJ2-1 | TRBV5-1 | CASSSSGLGYEQFF | TGCGCCAGCAGCTCAAGTGGTTTGGGGTATGAGCAGTTCTTC